This note documents a single TCR beta chain sequence. The data are from a study of blood T cell repertoires in COVID-19. Overall study: Acute and convalescent COVID-19 samples came from the United States, Italy and Spain. From T cells, B-cell-depleted T cells, or PBMCs came the material, which was cDNA or gDNA.

Source study methods: The assay estimated nucleated cells by amplifying reference gene primers. Repertoires were generated with immunoSEQ multiplex PCR, while TCRdb's copy carries only in-frame clones and drops some. D and trimming were read from the DNA, whereas the V and J calls and clone size are those reported in that table. The sample records some 130,000 clones, 70% to 90% being singletons. The origin of this receptor is a man between 65 and 80 years old with active COVID-19. The sequenced material came from peripheral blood.

The CDR3 DNA is TGCAGCGTTGACGGGAGCGGCACAGATACGCAGTATTTT. This codes for CSVDGSGTDTQYF. The chain couples TRBV29-1 to TRBJ2-3, with D possibly TRBD2 on 6 matching bases. With 3 bases removed from V and 1 base from J, the gap between germline ends came to 8 bases. Per germline, CDR1 SQVTM and CDR2 ANQGSEA. The CDR3 has 13 amino acids.